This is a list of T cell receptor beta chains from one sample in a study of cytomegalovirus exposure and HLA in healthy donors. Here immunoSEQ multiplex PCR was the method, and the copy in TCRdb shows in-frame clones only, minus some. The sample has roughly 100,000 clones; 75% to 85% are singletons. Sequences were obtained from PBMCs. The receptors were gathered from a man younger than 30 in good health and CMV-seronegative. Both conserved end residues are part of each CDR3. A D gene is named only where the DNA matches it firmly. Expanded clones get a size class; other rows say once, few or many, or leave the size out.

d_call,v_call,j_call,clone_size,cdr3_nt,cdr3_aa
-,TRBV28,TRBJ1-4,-,TGTGCCAGCAGTAAGCCTCTATCCGGTGAAAAACTGTTTTTT,CASSKPLSGEKLFF
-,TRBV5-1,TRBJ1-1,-,TGCGCCAGCAGCCGGGAGCTGAACACTGAAGCTTTCTTT,CASSRELNTEAFF
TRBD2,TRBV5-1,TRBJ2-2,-,TGCGCCAGCAGCTTTAGACTAGCGGCCGGGGAGCTGTTTTTT,CASSFRLAAGELFF
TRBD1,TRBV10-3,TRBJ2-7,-,TGTGCCAGCAGAGACAGGGCCCCACCCTACGAGCAGTACTTC,CASRDRAPPYEQYF
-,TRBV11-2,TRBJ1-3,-,TGTGCCAGCAGCTTAAATGAGGTAGACTCTGGAAACACCATATATTTT,CASSLNEVDSGNTIYF
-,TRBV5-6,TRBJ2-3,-,TGTGCCAGCAGCTTGGACCGGGGGACGCAGTATTTT,CASSLDRGTQYF
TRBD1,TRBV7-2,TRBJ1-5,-,TGTGCCAGCAGCTTAGGGGGACAGGGGGCTAATCAGCCCCAGCATTTT,CASSLGGQGANQPQHF
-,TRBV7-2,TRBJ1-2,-,TGTGCCAGCAGCTTAGGACAGCTCTATGGCTACACCTTC,CASSLGQLYGYTF
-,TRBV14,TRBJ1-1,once,TGTGCCAGCAGCCCGCCCAAGGTTCAGGGAACTGAAGCTTTCTTT,CASSPPKVQGTEAFF
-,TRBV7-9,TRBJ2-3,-,TGTGCCAGTCCTGCGGGGGCGAGTACCACAGATACGCAGTATTTT,CASPAGASTTDTQYF
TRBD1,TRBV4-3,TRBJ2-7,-,TGCGCCAGCAGCCAAGAGGGCAGGGGGTACGAGCAGTACTTC,CASSQEGRGYEQYF
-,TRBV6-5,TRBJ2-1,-,TGTGCCAGCAGTTACCAACCACAGGGCTATGAGCAGTTCTTC,CASSYQPQGYEQFF
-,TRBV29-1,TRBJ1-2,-,TGCAGCGTCGGAAGGACGGCGGGGAGCTACACCTTC,CSVGRTAGSYTF
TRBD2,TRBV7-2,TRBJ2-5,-,TGTGCCAGCAGCGGGGGGGGAGAAGAGACCCAGTACTTC,CASSGGGEETQYF
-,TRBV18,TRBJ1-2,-,TGTGCCAGCTCACCCTTCTCATGGGAGTTCGCAGACGGCTACACCTTC,CASSPFSWEFADGYTF
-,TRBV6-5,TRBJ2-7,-,TGTGCCAGCAGTTTGGACTATTTGGCTCCCAACGAGCAGTACTTC,CASSLDYLAPNEQYF
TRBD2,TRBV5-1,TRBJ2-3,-,TGCGCCAGCAGCTCGGGACTAGCGGGGCCTAGCACAGATACGCAGTATTTT,CASSSGLAGPSTDTQYF
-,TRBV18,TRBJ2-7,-,TGTGCCAGCTCACCACCGACAGGCCTCTCCTACGAGCAGTACTTC,CASSPPTGLSYEQYF
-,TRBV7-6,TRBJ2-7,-,TGTGCCAGCAGCCCGAAGGACAGCACCTACTCCTACGAGCAGTACTTC,CASSPKDSTYSYEQYF
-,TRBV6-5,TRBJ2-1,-,TGTGCCAGCAGGGTATACGGCAATGAGCAGTTCTTC,CASRVYGNEQFF
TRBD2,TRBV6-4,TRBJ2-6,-,TGTGCCAGCAGCGTAAGCGGGGAACTCTCTGGGGCCAACGTCCTGACTTTC,CASSVSGELSGANVLTF
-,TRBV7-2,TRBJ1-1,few,TGTGCCAGCAGCTTCCAGGGTGGTAACACTGAAGCTTTCTTT,CASSFQGGNTEAFF
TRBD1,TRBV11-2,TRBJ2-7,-,TGTGCCAGCAGATCGCCCGGACAGGCCCGCTCCTACGAGCAGTACTTC,CASRSPGQARSYEQYF
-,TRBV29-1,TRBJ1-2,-,TGCAGCGTTGAAATACGTCATCCGGGAGTGTTTAACTATGGCTACACCTTC,CSVEIRHPGVFNYGYTF
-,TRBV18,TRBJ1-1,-,TGTGCCAGCTCACGGAGCGGGAACACTGAAGCTTTCTTT,CASSRSGNTEAFF
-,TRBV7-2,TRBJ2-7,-,TGTGCCAGCAGCCCGACCTTTGGGCGGGACCACTACGAGCAGTACTTC,CASSPTFGRDHYEQYF
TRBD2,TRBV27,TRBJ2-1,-,TGTGCCAGCAGACGTCCCGGGACTAGCGGTAACAATGAGCAGTTCTTC,CASRRPGTSGNNEQFF